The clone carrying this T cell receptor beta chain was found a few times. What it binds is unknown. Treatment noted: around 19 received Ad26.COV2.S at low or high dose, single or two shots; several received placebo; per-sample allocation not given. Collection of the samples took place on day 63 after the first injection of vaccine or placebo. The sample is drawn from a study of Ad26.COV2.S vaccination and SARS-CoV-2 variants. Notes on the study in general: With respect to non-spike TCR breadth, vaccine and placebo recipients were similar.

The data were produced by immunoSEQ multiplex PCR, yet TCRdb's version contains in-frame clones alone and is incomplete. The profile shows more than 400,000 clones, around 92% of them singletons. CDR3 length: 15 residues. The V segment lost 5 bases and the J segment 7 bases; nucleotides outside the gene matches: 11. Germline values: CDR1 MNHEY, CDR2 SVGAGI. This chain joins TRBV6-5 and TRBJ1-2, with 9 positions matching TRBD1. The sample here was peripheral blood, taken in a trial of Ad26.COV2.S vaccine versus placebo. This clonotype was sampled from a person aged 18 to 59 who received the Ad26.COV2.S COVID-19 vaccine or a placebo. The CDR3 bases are TGTGCCAGCAGTCCTCAGGGACAGGGTTCTTCTGGCTACACCTTC. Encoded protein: CASSPQGQGSSGYTF.